A selection of T cell receptor beta chains follows, all from one sample in a study of cytomegalovirus exposure and HLA in healthy donors. Method: immunoSEQ multiplex PCR; TCRdb's copy keeps in-frame clones and lacks some. The sample includes some 160,000 clones, under 90% of them seen just once. The sample was PBMCs. Receptors were obtained from a boy aged 2-15 years in good health and CMV-seronegative. Both conserved end residues are part of each CDR3. D genes are given only for firm matches. Where a row states a size, it is once, few, many or the class of an expanded clone; other rows omit it.

v_call	clone_size	j_call	d_call	cdr3_nt	cdr3_aa
TRBV6-1	once	TRBJ2-5	.	TGTGCCAGCAGTGCGGGGAGGCGAGAGACCCAGTACTTC	CASSAGRRETQYF
TRBV5-6	.	TRBJ1-5	TRBD1	TGTGCCAGCAGTAACAGGGGGCTTCAGCCCCAGCATTTT	CASSNRGLQPQHF
TRBV28	.	TRBJ1-1	.	TGTGCCAGCAGTCCCCCCCGGGGGGGACCGGTGAACACTGAAGCTTTCTTT	CASSPPRGGPVNTEAFF
TRBV6-5	.	TRBJ1-5	.	TGTGCCAGCAGCGGGGGGAGCAATCAGCCCCAGCATTTT	CASSGGSNQPQHF
TRBV5-6	.	TRBJ2-1	TRBD2	TGTGCCAGCAGCCGCATTTCAGCTAGCGGGACCAATGAGCAGTTCTTC	CASSRISASGTNEQFF
TRBV5-1	.	TRBJ2-3	.	TGCGCCAGCAGCTGGGGGACTCCCCTAGGCCCAGATACGCAGTATTTT	CASSWGTPLGPDTQYF
TRBV25-1	.	TRBJ2-7	.	TGTGCCAGCAGTGATATGAAGGGAGGTTCGGTCTACGAGCAGTACTTC	CASSDMKGGSVYEQYF
TRBV15	.	TRBJ1-1	.	TGTGCCACCAGCAGAGACCCGCAGGATGAAGCTTTCTTT	CATSRDPQDEAFF
TRBV2	.	TRBJ2-5	TRBD2	TGTGCCAGCCGTCGGACTAGCGGGGCGCAAGAGACCCAGTACTTC	CASRRTSGAQETQYF
TRBV9	.	TRBJ1-1	TRBD1	TGTGCCAGCAGCGCCGTGGACAGGGGTTGGACTGAAGCTTTCTTT	CASSAVDRGWTEAFF
TRBV20-1	.	TRBJ1-2	.	TGCAGGGTAACGGATGGGAGGGGCTACACCTTC	CRVTDGRGYTF
TRBV10-3	few	TRBJ1-2	.	TGTGCCATCAGTGAGCCCTCACTAGCCTATGGCTACACCTTC	CAISEPSLAYGYTF
TRBV10-3	once	TRBJ2-7	.	TGTGCCATCAGTGGAGGTCAGTTCTACGAGCAGTACTTC	CAISGGQFYEQYF
TRBV19	.	TRBJ2-1	.	TGTGCCAGTAGTATAATCCCCGGGGATGAGCAGTTCTTC	CASSIIPGDEQFF
TRBV29-1	.	TRBJ2-3	.	TGCAGCGTTGATGGGGGCAGGGCGTTAAAATATGCCCTCACAGATACGCAGTATTTT	CSVDGGRALKYALTDTQYF
TRBV27	.	TRBJ1-1	TRBD1	TGTGCCAGCAGTTTATCCTTTATCTACGGCAGGGGGCGCACTGAAGCTTTCTTT	CASSLSFIYGRGRTEAFF
TRBV6-4	few	TRBJ2-5	.	TGTGCCAGCAGTCCGAGGGCACAAGAGACCCAGTACTTC	CASSPRAQETQYF
TRBV7-2	.	TRBJ1-2	.	TGTGCCAGCAGCTTAGCGCGGGGGGGCCCCGGGGGCTACACCTTC	CASSLARGGPGGYTF
TRBV19	.	TRBJ2-7	TRBD1	TGTGCCAGTAGTATCCGGGGACAGGGGCCCTACGAGCAGTACTTC	CASSIRGQGPYEQYF
TRBV5-1	.	TRBJ2-1	.	TGCGCCAGCAGCTTGGGGCCTAGCCCGATCTACAATGAGCAGTTCTTC	CASSLGPSPIYNEQFF
TRBV4-1	once	TRBJ1-5	TRBD1	TGCGCCAGCAGCCAAGGCCCCGGACAGGACTATTATAGCAATCAGCCCCAGCATTTT	CASSQGPGQDYYSNQPQHF